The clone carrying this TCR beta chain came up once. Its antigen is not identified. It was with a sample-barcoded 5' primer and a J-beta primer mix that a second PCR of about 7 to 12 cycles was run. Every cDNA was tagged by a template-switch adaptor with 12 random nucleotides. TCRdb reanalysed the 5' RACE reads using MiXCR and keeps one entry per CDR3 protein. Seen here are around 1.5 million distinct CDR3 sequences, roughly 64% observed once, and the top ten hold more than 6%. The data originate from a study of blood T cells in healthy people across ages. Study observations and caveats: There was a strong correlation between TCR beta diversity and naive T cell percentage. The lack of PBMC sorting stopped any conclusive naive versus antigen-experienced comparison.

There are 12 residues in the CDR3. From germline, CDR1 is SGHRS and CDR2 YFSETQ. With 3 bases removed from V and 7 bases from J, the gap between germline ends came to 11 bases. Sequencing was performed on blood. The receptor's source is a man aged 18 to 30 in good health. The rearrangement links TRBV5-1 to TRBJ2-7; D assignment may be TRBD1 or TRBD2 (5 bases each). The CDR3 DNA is TGCGCCAGCAGCTCTGCTGAGGGGGAGCAGTACTTC. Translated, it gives CASSSAEGEQYF.